This TCR delta chain was captured in a study of gamma-delta T cells after stem cell transplantation. The sample holds a few counts of this clone. TCRdb's entry gives the protein of a much larger clone, which mismatches this DNA's translation at residue 18, likely from a read error; the protein reported here is translated from the DNA. In germline, CDR1 is GEAIGNYY, CDR2 EKD. This CDR3 is 22 amino acids long. After removal of 0 bases from V and 6 bases from J, the junction contained 29 bases not matched to a gene. TCRdb reanalysed the RT-PCR reads with CATT. The profile shows some 1,300 delta-chain clones, roughly 5.8% of them singletons.

The sequenced sample consisted of gamma-delta T cells. The receptor was isolated from a human donor. It is not recorded whose cells these are; they may come from a transplant donor. The rearrangement joins TRDV2 to TRDJ1, with 8 bases fitting TRDD3. The chain's CDR3 is CACDTVHPTRLGDGKLNNKLIF. The CDR3 DNA sequence: TGTGCCTGTGACACCGTTCATCCTACTCGGTTGGGGGATGGAAAGCTCAACAATAAACTCATCTTT.